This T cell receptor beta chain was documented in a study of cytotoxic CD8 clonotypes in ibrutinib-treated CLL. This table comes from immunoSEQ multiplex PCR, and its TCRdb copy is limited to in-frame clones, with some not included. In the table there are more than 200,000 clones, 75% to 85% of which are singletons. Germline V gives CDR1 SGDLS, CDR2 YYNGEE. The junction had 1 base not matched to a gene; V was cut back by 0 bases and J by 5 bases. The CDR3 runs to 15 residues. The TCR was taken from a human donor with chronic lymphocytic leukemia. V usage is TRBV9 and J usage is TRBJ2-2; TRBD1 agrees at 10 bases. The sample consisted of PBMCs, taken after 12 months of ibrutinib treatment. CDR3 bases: TGTGCCAGCAGCGTAGGGGACAGGGGTACCGGGGAGCTGTTTTTT. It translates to CASSVGDRGTGELFF.